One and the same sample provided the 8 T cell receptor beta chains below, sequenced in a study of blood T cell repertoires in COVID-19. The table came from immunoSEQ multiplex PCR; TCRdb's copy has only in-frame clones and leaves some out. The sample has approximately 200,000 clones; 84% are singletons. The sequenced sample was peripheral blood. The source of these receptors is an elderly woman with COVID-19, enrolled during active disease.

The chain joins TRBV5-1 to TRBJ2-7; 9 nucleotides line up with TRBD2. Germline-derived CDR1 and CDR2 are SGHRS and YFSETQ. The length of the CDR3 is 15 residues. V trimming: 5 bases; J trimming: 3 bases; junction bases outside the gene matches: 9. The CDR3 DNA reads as TGCGCCAGCAGGACGGGTAGTAGCGGGAGCTACGAGCAGTACTTC. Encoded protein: CASRTGSSGSYEQYF.

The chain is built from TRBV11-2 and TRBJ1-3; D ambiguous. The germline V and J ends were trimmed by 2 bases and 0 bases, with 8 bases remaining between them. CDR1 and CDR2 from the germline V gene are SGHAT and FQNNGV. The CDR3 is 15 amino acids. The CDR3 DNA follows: TGTGCCAGCAGCTTAACGAGGAACTCTGGAAACACCATATATTTT. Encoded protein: CASSLTRNSGNTIYF.

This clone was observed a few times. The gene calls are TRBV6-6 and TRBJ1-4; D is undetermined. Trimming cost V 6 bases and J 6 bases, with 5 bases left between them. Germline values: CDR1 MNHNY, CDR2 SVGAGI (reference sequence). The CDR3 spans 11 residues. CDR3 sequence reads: CASSRDEKLFF. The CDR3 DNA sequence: TGTGCCAGCAGCCGGGATGAAAAACTGTTTTTT.

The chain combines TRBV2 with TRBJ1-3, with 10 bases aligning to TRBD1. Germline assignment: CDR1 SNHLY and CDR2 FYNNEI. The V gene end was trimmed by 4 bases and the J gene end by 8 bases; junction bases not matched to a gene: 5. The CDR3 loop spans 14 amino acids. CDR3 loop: CASSADRGRDTIYF. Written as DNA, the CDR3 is TGTGCCAGCAGTGCCGACAGGGGGCGTGACACCATATATTTT.

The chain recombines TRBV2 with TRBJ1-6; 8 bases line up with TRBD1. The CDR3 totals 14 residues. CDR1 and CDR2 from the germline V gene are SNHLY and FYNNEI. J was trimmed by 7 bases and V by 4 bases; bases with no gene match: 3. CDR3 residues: CASSVGQGNSPLHF. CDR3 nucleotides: TGTGCCAGCAGTGTAGGACAGGGAAATTCACCCCTCCACTTT.

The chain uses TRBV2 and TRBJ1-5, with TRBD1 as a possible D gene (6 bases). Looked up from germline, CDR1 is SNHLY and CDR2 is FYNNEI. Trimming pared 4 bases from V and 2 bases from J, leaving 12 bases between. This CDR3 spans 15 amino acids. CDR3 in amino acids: CASSAPTGGNQPQHF. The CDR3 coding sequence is TGTGCCAGCAGTGCCCCGACAGGAGGCAATCAGCCCCAGCATTTT.

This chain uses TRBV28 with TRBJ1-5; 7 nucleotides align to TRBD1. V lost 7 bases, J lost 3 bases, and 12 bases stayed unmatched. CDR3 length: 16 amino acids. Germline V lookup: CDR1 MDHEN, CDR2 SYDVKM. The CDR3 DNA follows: TGTGCCAGCACCCCGGCCGGGGGACAGATCAATCAGCCCCAGCATTTT. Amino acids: CASTPAGGQINQPQHF.

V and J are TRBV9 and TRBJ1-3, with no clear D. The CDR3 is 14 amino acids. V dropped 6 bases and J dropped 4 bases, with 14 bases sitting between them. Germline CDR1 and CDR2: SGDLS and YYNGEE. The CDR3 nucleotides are TGTGCCAGCACCACGGCAGGCTGGGGAAACACCATATATTTT. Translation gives CASTTAGWGNTIYF.